This T cell receptor beta chain was captured in a study of T-cell memory formation after mild COVID-19. MiXCR was run by TCRdb on the 5' RACE reads, yielding one entry per CDR3 protein. This table holds hundreds of thousands of distinct CDR3 sequences, about 18% found once. The CDR3 spans 12 residues. Trimming removed 7 bases from V and 3 bases from J; junction bases left unmatched: 4. Germline V gives CDR1 SQVTM, CDR2 ANQGSEA. A word on this clonotype: What it binds is not known.

Study findings and constraints: Pre-infection memory carried some responding clones, suggesting that cross-reactive memory joined. Shrinking CD4+ clones resided mostly in CM and EM, and CD8+ ones in EMRA.

This TCR was recovered from an adult woman who had mild COVID-19 (a few samples of this study predate the infection). Cell type and time point are not known. The J gene is TRBJ1-1, the V gene TRBV29-1; the match to TRBD1 covers 8 bases. The sample comprised PBMCs or a T cell subset sorted from them (not recorded which). CDR3 sequence (DNA): TGCAGCGCCCAACAGGGGGACACTGAAGCTTTCTTT. Its translation: CSAQQGDTEAFF.